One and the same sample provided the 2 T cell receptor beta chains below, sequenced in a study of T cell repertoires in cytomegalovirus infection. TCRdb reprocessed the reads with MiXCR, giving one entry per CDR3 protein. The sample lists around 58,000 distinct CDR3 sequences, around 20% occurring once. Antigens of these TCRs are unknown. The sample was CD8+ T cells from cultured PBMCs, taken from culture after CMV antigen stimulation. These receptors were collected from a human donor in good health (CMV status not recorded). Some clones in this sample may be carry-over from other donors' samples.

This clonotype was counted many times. The CDR3 is CASSFDSHREKLFF. The CDR3 bases are TGCGCCAGCAGCTTCGACAGCCATAGGGAAAAACTGTTTTTT. The gene calls are TRBV5-1 and TRBJ1-4; D is possibly TRBD1 (5 bases). Deletions cut 2 bases from V and 8 bases from J, with 13 bases between. Germline V gives CDR1 SGHRS, CDR2 YFSETQ. The CDR3 sequence is 14 residues long.

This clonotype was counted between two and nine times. The CDR3 here is CAISEDYNEKLFF. The CDR3 nucleotides read TGTGCCATCAGTGAGGATTATAATGAAAAACTGTTTTTT. The chain carries TRBV10-3 and TRBJ1-4, with D uncertain. Between the trimmed V and J ends, which lost 2 bases and 4 bases, there was a span of 5 bases. This CDR3 has 13 residues. The germline gives CDR1 ENHRY, CDR2 SYGVKD.